A selection of T cell receptor beta chains follows, all from one sample in a study of response to subunit inactivated influenza vaccine. TCRdb independently ran MiXCR on the RT-PCR reads; one entry per CDR3 protein. The sample comprises hundreds of thousands of distinct CDR3 sequences, 11% to 15% of which are singletons, and around 6.5% rests with the top ten. The sequenced sample was PBMCs from blood, obtained 14 to 15 days before vaccination. The receptor source for this set is a man aged 45-60 years who received an inactivated influenza vaccine. CDR3s include the opening cysteine and the closing phenylalanine or tryptophan. The order of the fields is V gene, J gene, clone size, D gene, CDR3 protein, CDR3 DNA. D genes are given only for firm matches. Clone size, where shown, is once, few, many, or a class for clones that have expanded.

TRBV12-3/TRBV12-4	TRBJ2-3	few	.	CASSLSRHRTDTQYF	TGTGCCAGCAGTTTATCGCGACACCGCACAGATACGCAGTATTTT
TRBV7-9	TRBJ2-3	few	.	CASSPGLDTQYF	TGTGCCAGCAGCCCGGGCCTGGATACGCAGTATTTT
TRBV28	TRBJ1-6	few	.	CASSLTVASSPLHF	TGTGCCAGCAGTCTGACAGTCGCAAGCTCACCCCTCCACTTT
TRBV12-3/TRBV12-4	TRBJ2-1	.	.	CASSTTSPYNEQFF	TGTGCCAGCAGCACGACTAGTCCCTACAATGAGCAGTTCTTC
TRBV20-1	TRBJ1-2	.	.	CSARTTREFRKGGYTF	TGCAGTGCTAGAACCACCCGGGAGTTCCGGAAAGGAGGCTACACCTTC
TRBV20-1	TRBJ2-1	.	TRBD2	CSARGSGGGQFF	TGCAGTGCTAGAGGGAGCGGGGGGGGTCAGTTCTTC
TRBV5-5	TRBJ1-1	few	TRBD1	CASSWDRGRGTEAFF	TGTGCCAGCAGCTGGGACAGGGGGCGCGGGACTGAAGCTTTCTTT
TRBV5-1	TRBJ2-1	many	.	CASSEGNEQFF	TGCGCCAGCAGCGAAGGGAATGAGCAGTTCTTC
TRBV7-9	TRBJ1-2	few	.	CASSLSNSDMVDGYTF	TGTGCCAGCAGCCTTTCAAATTCGGATATGGTTGATGGCTACACCTTC
TRBV15	TRBJ2-1	many	TRBD1	CATSRGPTGGNNEQFF	TGTGCCACCAGCAGAGGTCCGACAGGGGGTAATAATGAGCAGTTCTTC
TRBV20-1	TRBJ1-5	few	TRBD1	CSANRGTSSQPQHF	TGCAGTGCTAACAGGGGGACGTCTAGCCAGCCCCAGCATTTT
TRBV20-1	TRBJ2-7	many	.	CSARDGSEGEQYF	TGCAGTGCTAGAGATGGGTCAGAAGGGGAGCAGTACTTC
TRBV10-1	TRBJ2-3	many	.	CASSEGGNTDTQYF	TGCGCCAGCAGTGAAGGGGGAAACACAGATACGCAGTATTTT
TRBV5-4	TRBJ2-1	few	TRBD2	CASSLVGAGGVNEQFF	TGTGCCAGCAGCTTGGTCGGTGCGGGAGGGGTCAATGAGCAGTTCTTC
TRBV19	TRBJ1-4	.	.	CASSIDPRTENEKLFF	TGTGCCAGTAGTATAGATCCCCGGACTGAAAATGAAAAACTGTTTTTT
TRBV20-1	TRBJ2-7	few	TRBD2	CSADGRGSYEQYF	TGCAGTGCGGACGGGAGGGGATCCTACGAGCAGTACTTC
TRBV14	TRBJ2-7	.	TRBD2	CASSAGQTIGLAGYEQYF	TGTGCCAGCAGCGCGGGACAGACGATAGGACTAGCGGGCTACGAGCAGTACTTC
TRBV7-9	TRBJ1-6	.	.	CASSLGLLNSPLHF	TGTGCCAGCAGCTTAGGCCTCCTTAATTCACCCCTCCACTTT
TRBV12-3/TRBV12-4	TRBJ2-5	.	TRBD1	CASSLVDRGRAQYF	TGTGCCAGCAGTTTAGTTGACAGGGGAAGGGCCCAGTACTTC
TRBV4-2	TRBJ2-3	many	TRBD2	CASSQETTSGGATDTQYF	TGTGCCAGCAGCCAAGAAACGACTAGCGGGGGGGCTACAGATACGCAGTATTTT
TRBV7-9	TRBJ2-7	few	.	CASSHSGTTYEQYF	TGTGCCAGCAGCCATTCCGGGACCACCTACGAGCAGTACTTC
TRBV11-2	TRBJ2-1	many	.	CASSLVIGGGQFDEQFF	TGTGCCAGCAGCTTAGTCATAGGGGGTGGTCAATTTGATGAGCAGTTCTTC
TRBV29-1	TRBJ2-5	many	.	CSVGRREETQYF	TGCAGCGTTGGGCGGAGGGAAGAGACCCAGTACTTC
TRBV4-2	TRBJ1-1	few	TRBD1	CASSQDPGQGARGTEAFF	TGTGCCAGCAGCCAAGATCCGGGACAGGGGGCGCGTGGCACTGAAGCTTTCTTT
TRBV7-2	TRBJ1-6	few	.	CASSPQRPRNSPLHF	TGTGCCAGCAGCCCTCAAAGGCCGCGCAATTCACCCCTCCACTTT
TRBV5-1	TRBJ2-7	many	TRBD2	CASSLGGGGAYEQYF	TGCGCCAGCAGCTTGGGAGGCGGGGGAGCCTACGAGCAGTACTTC
TRBV7-2	TRBJ1-5	.	.	CASSAQRNQPQHF	TGTGCCAGCAGCGCGCAGAGGAATCAGCCCCAGCATTTT
TRBV7-8	TRBJ2-5	.	.	CASSFTGFQETQYF	TGTGCCAGCAGCTTTACAGGGTTCCAAGAGACCCAGTACTTC